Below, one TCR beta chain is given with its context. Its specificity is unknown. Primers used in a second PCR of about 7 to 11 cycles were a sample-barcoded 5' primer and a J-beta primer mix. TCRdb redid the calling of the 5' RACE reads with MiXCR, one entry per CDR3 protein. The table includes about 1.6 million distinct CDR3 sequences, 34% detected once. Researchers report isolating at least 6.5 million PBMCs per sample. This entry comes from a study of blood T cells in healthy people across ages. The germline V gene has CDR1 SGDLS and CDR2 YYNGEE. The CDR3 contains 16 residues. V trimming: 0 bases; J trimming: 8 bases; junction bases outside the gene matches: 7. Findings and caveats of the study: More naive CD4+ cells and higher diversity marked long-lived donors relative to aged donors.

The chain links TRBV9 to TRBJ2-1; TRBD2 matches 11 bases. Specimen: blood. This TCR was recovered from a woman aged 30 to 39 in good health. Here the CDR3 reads CASSVGWLAGGHEQFF. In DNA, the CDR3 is TGTGCCAGCAGCGTAGGGTGGCTAGCGGGGGGCCATGAGCAGTTCTTC.